What follows are 4 T cell receptor beta chains derived from one specimen sequenced in a study of response to subunit inactivated influenza vaccine. TCRdb recomputed calls from the RT-PCR reads with MiXCR, one row per CDR3 protein. The sample contains 500,000 to 600,000 distinct CDR3 sequences, around 15% of which appear only once. Sample: PBMCs from blood, taken roughly 13 days after vaccination. The receptors originated from a man in his fifties or sixties who received an inactivated influenza vaccine.

This clonotype was counted a few times. The chain joins TRBV9 to TRBJ2-1; D gene unclear. CDR1 and CDR2 from the germline V gene are SGDLS and YYNGEE. V was trimmed by 2 bases and J by 7 bases, leaving 10 bases between them. There are 13 residues in the CDR3. The DNA for the CDR3 is TGTGCCAGCAGCGTCCGTCTATCAAATGAGCAGTTCTTC. Translating gives CASSVRLSNEQFF.

V is TRBV4-3 and J is TRBJ1-1, with TRBD1 matching over 10 bases. Germline V gene data show CDR1 as LGHNA and CDR2 as YSLEER. This CDR3 has 15 residues. Trimming at V came to 6 bases and at J to 4 bases, leaving 8 bases not matched to a gene. The CDR3 DNA sequence: TGCGCCAGCAGGGCAGACAGGGGGCTCGGCACTGAAGCTTTCTTT. It codes for CASRADRGLGTEAFF.

This clonotype was observed a handful of times. This chain uses TRBV6-5 with TRBJ2-7; D is uncertain. Trimming took 2 bases from V and 4 from J, leaving 9 bases between them. This CDR3 is built from 13 residues. CDR1 MNHEY and CDR2 SVGAGI come from the germline V gene. The CDR3 is CASSYMVGYEQYF. The DNA of the CDR3 is TGTGCCAGCAGTTACATGGTCGGGTACGAGCAGTACTTC.

This clonotype was counted between two and nine times. The V call is TRBV10-3, the J call TRBJ2-1; D possibly corresponds to TRBD2 (5 bases). The V gene lost 4 bases and the J gene lost 5 bases, with 15 bases spanning the gap. Germline values: CDR1 ENHRY, CDR2 SYGVKD. The CDR3 is made up of 15 amino acids. The CDR3 DNA reads as TGTGCCATCAGTGGAGTCCTGGAGAGGGACAATGAGCAGTTCTTC. This sequence encodes CAISGVLERDNEQFF.